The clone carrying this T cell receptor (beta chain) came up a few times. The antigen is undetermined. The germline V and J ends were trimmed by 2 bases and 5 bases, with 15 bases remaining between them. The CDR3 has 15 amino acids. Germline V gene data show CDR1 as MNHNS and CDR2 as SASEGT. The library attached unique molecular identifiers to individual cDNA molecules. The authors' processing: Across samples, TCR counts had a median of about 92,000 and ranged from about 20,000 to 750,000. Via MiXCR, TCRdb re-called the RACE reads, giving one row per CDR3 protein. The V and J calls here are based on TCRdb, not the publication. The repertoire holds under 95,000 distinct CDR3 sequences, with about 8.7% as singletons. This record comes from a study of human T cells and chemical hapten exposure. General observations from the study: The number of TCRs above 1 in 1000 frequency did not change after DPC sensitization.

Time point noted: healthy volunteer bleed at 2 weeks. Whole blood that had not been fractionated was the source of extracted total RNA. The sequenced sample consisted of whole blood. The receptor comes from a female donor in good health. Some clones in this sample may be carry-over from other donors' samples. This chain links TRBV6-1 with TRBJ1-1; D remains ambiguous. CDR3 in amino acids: CASSEIGVALTEAFF. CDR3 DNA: TGTGCCAGCAGTGAAATCGGGGTCGCACTGACTGAAGCTTTCTTT.